This T cell receptor (beta chain) originates from a study of CXCR3-negative and CXCR3-positive naive CD8 T cells. Whole-study findings and limits: Naive cells, whether CXCR3-negative or CXCR3-positive, had similar TRBV-TRBJ usage, while memory cells differed. Researchers report that CXCR3-positive naive cells carry more hydrophobic TRB CDR3s than CXCR3-negative naive cells.

Germline-derived CDR1 and CDR2 are SGHVS and FQNEAQ. This CDR3 is built from 13 residues. In regard to this clonotype: Its antigen is not known.

TRB cDNA was prepared as libraries by UMI-labeled 5' RACE. TCRdb re-called the 5' RACE reads; every CDR3 protein appears as one record, without DNA. The listing contains about 89,000 distinct CDR3 sequences. Sequenced input: naive CXCR3+ CD8+ T cells from blood. Subset defined: CD45RO-CCR7+CD27+CD95- naive CD8+ T cells expressing CXCR3 (TNR3+). V usage is TRBV7-8 and J usage is TRBJ2-1. This receptor was obtained from a human donor in good health. Some clones in this sample may be carry-over from other donors' samples. The chain's CDR3 is CASSLSPEYGQFF.